This TCR beta chain derives from a study of cytomegalovirus exposure and HLA in healthy donors. Study context: Tens of millions of unique TCRs from HLA-typed donors were held in an early release of data.

The study's findings and limits: Later analysis reportedly placed an Asian-associated ancestry cluster below the roughly 670-donor mean in N-insertions. It was 150 to 200 TCR beta chains that were listed as cytomegalovirus-associated.

Concerning this clone itself: What it binds is unknown. The same CDR3 also results from other DNA sequences found in this sample.

Germline V CDR1 and CDR2: MRHNA, SNTAGT. V lost 3 bases and J 5 bases, leaving 17 bases between the germline ends. The length of the CDR3 is 16 residues. The primer mix had 60 Vbeta and 13 Jbeta primers. Sequencing was performed with immunoSEQ multiplex PCR; in TCRdb, only in-frame clones are kept and a portion is missing. The sample includes about 99,000 clones, 60% to 85% of them seen just once. Sequencing input: PBMCs. The TCR was taken from a man aged 50-60 years in good health and CMV-seropositive. This chain connects TRBV6-4 to TRBJ2-1, with D uncertain. CDR3 protein: CASSERMADSNNEQFF. In DNA form, the CDR3 reads TGTGCCAGCAGTGAAAGGATGGCGGATTCCAACAATGAGCAGTTCTTC.